These 5 T cell receptor beta chains were all obtained from the same sample, sequenced in a study of cytomegalovirus exposure and HLA in healthy donors. In the PCR, 60 Vbeta and 13 Jbeta primers were used. Sequenced by immunoSEQ multiplex PCR; TCRdb stores in-frame clones only, minus some. This table has 150,000 to 200,000 clones, roughly 72% appearing once. Material: PBMCs. Receptor source: a man in his forties or fifties in good health and CMV-seropositive.

This sequence joins TRBV7-2 and TRBJ1-2, with 7 bases lining up with TRBD1. The CDR3 runs 14 residues. J gave up 2 bases and V 2 bases, and 2 bases lay outside the gene matches. CDR1 and CDR2 from the germline V gene are SGHTA and FQGNSA. CDR3 in amino acids: CASSLPGQNYGYTF. As DNA, the CDR3 is TGTGCCAGCAGCTTACCGGGACAGAACTATGGCTACACCTTC.

The chain couples TRBV5-1 to TRBJ1-1, with D perhaps TRBD1 (6 bases). V lost 1 base, J lost 4 bases, and 20 bases lay in between. The CDR3 covers 17 residues. Germline V gene sequence: CDR1 SGHRS, CDR2 YFSETQ. The chain's CDR3 is CASSLLYNRVSGTEAFF. The CDR3 bases are TGCGCCAGCAGCTTGCTCTATAACAGGGTTTCCGGCACTGAAGCTTTCTTT.

This chain links TRBV5-1 with TRBJ2-3; the match to TRBD2 covers 7 bases. The germline V gene encodes CDR1 SGHRS and CDR2 YFSETQ. There are 15 residues in the CDR3. The trim removed 0 bases at V and 2 bases at J, leaving 3 bases unmatched. The CDR3 loop is CASSLVGGNTDTQYF. The CDR3 nucleotides read TGCGCCAGCAGCTTGGTCGGGGGGAACACAGATACGCAGTATTTT.

The chain uses TRBV9 and TRBJ2-5, with 7 positions matching TRBD1. CDR1 is SGDLS, CDR2 YYNGEE, per germline. This CDR3 has 15 residues. J gave up 3 bases and V 3 bases, and 8 bases lay outside the gene matches. The CDR3 protein is CASSGQGVFEETQYF. Here the CDR3 DNA reads TGTGCCAGCAGCGGCCAGGGGGTTTTCGAAGAGACCCAGTACTTC.

The chain has TRBV19 and TRBJ2-7; TRBD1 might be the D (6 bases). The CDR3 has 16 amino acids. Germline CDR1 LNHDA, CDR2 SQIVND (reference sequence). Trimming took 1 base from V and 5 from J, leaving 18 bases between them. The CDR3 DNA reads TGTGCCAGTAGTATAGCGTTCCGGGCAGGGGCGGACGAGCAGTACTTC. This codes for CASSIAFRAGADEQYF.